This passage covers 8 T cell receptor beta chains from one sample sequenced in a study of cytomegalovirus exposure and HLA in healthy donors (dated by TCRdb to between 2016 and 2019). The method behind the library was the immunoSEQ multiplex PCR assay. A mixture of 60 forward primers for TCR Vbeta segments and 13 reverse primers for TCR Jbeta segments was used in the multiplex PCR. The table comes from immuneACCESS by way of TCRdb, which keeps in-frame sequences with V and J called. Part of the clones is missing from these tables; in studies checked, under half for an unresolved V gene and the rest for unknown reasons. This sample holds under 200,000 clones; around 85% were observed only once. The ten largest clonotypes hold roughly 2% of the sample. Sequencing used PBMCs. The source of these receptors is a human donor in good health.

The rearrangement uses TRBV9 and TRBJ2-5; a possible D gene is TRBD2 (7 bases). The last part of the DNA fits TRBJ2-7 better; the J call may be wrong. Germline values: CDR1 SGDLS, CDR2 YYNGEE. The CDR3 covers 16 residues. This CDR3 is CASSVMAGAHPYEQYF. The CDR3 region has the DNA TGTGCCAGCAGCGTTATGGCGGGGGCACATCCCTACGAGCAGTACTTC.

A note on this clone: One end of the junction varies from germline; a read error may be responsible. J is TRBJ2-7 and V is TRBV28; 10 bases line up with TRBD1. Germline V gene data show CDR1 as MDHEN and CDR2 as SYDVKM. This CDR3 is 14 amino acids long. CDR3 coding DNA: TGTGCCAGCAGTTTGGGGGGACAGGGGCCTAGGTCACACTTC. This gives the protein CASSLGGQGPRSHF.

This rearrangement joins TRBV2 to TRBJ2-5; no firm D call. The CDR3 runs to 13 residues. Between the trimmed V and J ends, which lost 6 bases and 3 bases, there was a span of 11 bases. Germline values: CDR1 SNHLY, CDR2 FYNNEI. CDR3 in DNA: TGTGCCAGCAGCGCGAACGGAGAAGAGACCCAGTACTTC. As protein: CASSANGEETQYF.

The CDR3 sequence is CATIIGQNYGYTF. As DNA, the CDR3 is TGTGCCACGATCATTGGACAGAACTATGGCTACACCTTC. V is TRBV6-1 and J is TRBJ1-2, with D possibly matching TRBD1 (6 bases). The CDR3 extends over 13 amino acids. Trimming stripped 10 bases from V and 2 bases from J, with 14 bases between. The germline V gene has CDR1 MNHNS and CDR2 SASEGT.

V and J are TRBV7-9 and TRBJ2-7, with 9 bases fitting TRBD1. This CDR3 spans 17 amino acids. J gave up 0 bases and V 4 bases, and 10 bases lay outside the gene matches. CDR1 and CDR2 from the germline V gene are SEHNR and FQNEAQ (reference sequence). The CDR3 sequence is CASSSKNRGPNSYEQYF. CDR3 sequence (DNA): TGTGCCAGCAGCTCCAAAAACAGGGGGCCCAACTCCTACGAGCAGTACTTC.

This rearrangement joins TRBV2 to TRBJ1-2; D remains ambiguous. The CDR3 is 13 amino acids. From germline, CDR1 is SNHLY and CDR2 FYNNEI. V gave up 7 bases and J gave up 8 bases, with 17 bases separating them. CDR3 residues: CASTAAGVGGYTF. CDR3 DNA sequence: TGTGCCAGCACAGCTGCCGGGGTAGGAGGCTACACCTTC.

The J gene is TRBJ2-2, the V gene TRBV5-4; no reliable D call. This CDR3 spans 12 amino acids. Germline V gives CDR1 SGHNT, CDR2 YYREEE (reference sequence). With 0 bases removed from V and 6 bases from J, the gap between germline ends came to 3 bases. This CDR3 is CASSLASGELFF. The CDR3 region has the DNA TGTGCCAGCAGCTTGGCCTCCGGGGAGCTGTTTTTT.

Regarding this clone: Other DNA sequences of this sample code for an identical CDR3. V gene TRBV2 combines with J gene TRBJ1-1; possible D gene TRBD1, 6 bases. CDR1 is SNHLY and CDR2 is FYNNEI in the germline V gene. The CDR3 is made up of 13 amino acids. Trimming stripped 4 bases from V and 2 bases from J, with 8 bases between. DNA of the CDR3: TGTGCCAGCAGTGTACAGGGTAACACTGAAGCTTTCTTT. It yields the protein CASSVQGNTEAFF. Full variable domain (remainder filled in from reference TRBV2 and TRBJ1-1): EPEVTQTPSHQVTQMGQEVILRCVPISNHLYFYWYRQILGQKVEFLVSFYNNEISEKSEIFDDQFSVERPDGSNFTLKIRSTKLEDSAMYFCASSVQGNTEAFFGQGTRLTVV.